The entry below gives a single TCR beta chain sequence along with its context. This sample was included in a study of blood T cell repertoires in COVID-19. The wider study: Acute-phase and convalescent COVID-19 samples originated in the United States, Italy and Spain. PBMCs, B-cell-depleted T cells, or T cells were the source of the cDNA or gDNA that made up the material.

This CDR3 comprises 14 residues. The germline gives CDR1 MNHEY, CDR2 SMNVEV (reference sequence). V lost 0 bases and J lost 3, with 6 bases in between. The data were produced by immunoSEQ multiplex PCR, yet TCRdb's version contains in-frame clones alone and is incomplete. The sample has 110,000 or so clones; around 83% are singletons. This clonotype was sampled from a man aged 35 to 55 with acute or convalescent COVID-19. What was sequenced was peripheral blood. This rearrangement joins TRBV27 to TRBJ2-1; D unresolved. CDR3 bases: TGTGCCAGCAGTTTATCGAGACTCTACAATGAGCAGTTCTTC. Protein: CASSLSRLYNEQFF.